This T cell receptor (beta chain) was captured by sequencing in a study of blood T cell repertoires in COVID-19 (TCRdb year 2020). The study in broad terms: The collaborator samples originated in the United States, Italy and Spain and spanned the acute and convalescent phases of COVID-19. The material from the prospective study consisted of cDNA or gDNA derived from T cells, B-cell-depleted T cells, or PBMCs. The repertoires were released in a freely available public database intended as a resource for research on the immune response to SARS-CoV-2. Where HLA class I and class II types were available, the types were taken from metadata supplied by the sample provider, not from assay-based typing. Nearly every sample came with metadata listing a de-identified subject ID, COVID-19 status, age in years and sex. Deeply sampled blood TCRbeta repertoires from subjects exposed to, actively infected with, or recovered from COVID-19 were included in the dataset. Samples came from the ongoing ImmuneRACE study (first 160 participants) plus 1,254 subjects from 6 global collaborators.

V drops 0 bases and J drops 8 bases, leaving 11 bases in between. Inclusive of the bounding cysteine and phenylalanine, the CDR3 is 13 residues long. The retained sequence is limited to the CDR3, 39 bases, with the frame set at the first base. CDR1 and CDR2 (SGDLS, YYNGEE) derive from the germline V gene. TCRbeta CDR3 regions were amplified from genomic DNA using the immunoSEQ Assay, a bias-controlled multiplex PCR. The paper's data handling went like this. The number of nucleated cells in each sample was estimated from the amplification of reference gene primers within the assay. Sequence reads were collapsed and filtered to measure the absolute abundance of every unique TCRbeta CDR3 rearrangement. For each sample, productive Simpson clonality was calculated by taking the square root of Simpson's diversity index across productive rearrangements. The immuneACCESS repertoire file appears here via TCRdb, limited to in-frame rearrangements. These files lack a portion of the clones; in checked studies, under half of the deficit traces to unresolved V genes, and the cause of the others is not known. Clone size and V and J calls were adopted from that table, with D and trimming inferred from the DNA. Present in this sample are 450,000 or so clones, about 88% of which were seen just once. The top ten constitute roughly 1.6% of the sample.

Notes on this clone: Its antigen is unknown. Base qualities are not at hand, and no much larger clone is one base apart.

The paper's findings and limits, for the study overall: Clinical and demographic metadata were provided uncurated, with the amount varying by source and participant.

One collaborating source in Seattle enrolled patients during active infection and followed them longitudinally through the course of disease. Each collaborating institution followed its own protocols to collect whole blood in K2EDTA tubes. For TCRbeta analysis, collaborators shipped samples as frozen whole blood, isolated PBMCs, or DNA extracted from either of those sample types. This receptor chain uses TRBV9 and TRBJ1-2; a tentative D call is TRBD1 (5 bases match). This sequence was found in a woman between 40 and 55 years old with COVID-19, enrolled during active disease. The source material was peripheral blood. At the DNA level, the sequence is TGTGCCAGCAGCGTAGACGGGGGGTACGGCTACACCTTC. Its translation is CASSVDGGYGYTF.